A single sample gave rise to the 21 T cell receptor beta chains below, sequenced in a study of blood T cell repertoires in COVID-19 (dated by TCRdb to 2020 to 2022). The library was made by the immunoSEQ multiplex PCR assay. Here the immuneACCESS table is served through TCRdb, limited to in-frame sequences with V and J called. Missing clones are a known gap in these copies; in checked studies unresolved V genes cover under half, and the rest lacks a known reason. This sample has some 180,000 clones in its table, and roughly 85% of those were observed once. Roughly 8.2% of the sample rests with the top ten. Source material: peripheral blood. The receptors stem from a woman aged 60-75 years with acute or convalescent COVID-19.

J is TRBJ2-1 and V is TRBV4-1; TRBD2 agrees at 10 bases. From germline, CDR1 is MGHRA and CDR2 YSYEKL. The length of the CDR3 is 15 residues. V gave up 4 bases and J gave up 7 bases; unmatched junction bases: 7. DNA for the CDR3: TGCGCCAGCAGCCCCCAGCGGGAGGGGGGGAATGAGCAGTTCTTC. Protein product: CASSPQREGGNEQFF.

The gene calls are TRBV24-1 and TRBJ2-1, with 8 bases identical to TRBD2. The CDR3 is 17 residues long. Germline V gene data show CDR1 as KGHDR and CDR2 as SFDVKD. V shed 4 bases, J shed 8 bases, and the junction held 15 bases outside the gene matches. The CDR3 coding sequence is TGTGCCACCAGTGACTTCAAGCGGGGGCCTGTGGGGGATGAGCAGTTCTTC. Translated: CATSDFKRGPVGDEQFF.

The genes are TRBV7-9 and TRBJ2-1; 11 bases agree with TRBD2. Germline V CDR1 and CDR2: SEHNR, FQNEAQ (reference sequence). Trimming cost V 3 bases and J 5 bases; bases outside gene matches: 6. The CDR3 length is 16 residues. The CDR3 nucleotides are TGTGCCAGCAGCTTCCCGGGACTAGCGGCAAACAATGAGCAGTTCTTC. Residues: CASSFPGLAANNEQFF.

This clone was observed a handful of times. The rearrangement joins TRBV19 to TRBJ1-2, with D tentatively TRBD1 (5 bases). V lost 2 bases, J lost 7 bases, and 11 bases lay in between. This CDR3 has 13 residues. Germline values: CDR1 LNHDA, CDR2 SQIVND (reference sequence). The CDR3 region is CASSISRDSGYTF. For the CDR3, the DNA is TGTGCCAGTAGTATATCCAGGGACTCTGGCTACACCTTC.

The chain recombines TRBV9 with TRBJ2-7; 8 bases agree with TRBD1. The CDR3 runs to 15 residues. Germline CDR1 and CDR2: SGDLS and YYNGEE. After removal of 0 bases from V and 0 bases from J, the junction contained 2 bases not matched to a gene. This CDR3 reads CASSVGTGISYEQYF. CDR3 DNA: TGTGCCAGCAGCGTAGGGACAGGGATCTCCTACGAGCAGTACTTC.

The J gene is TRBJ2-2, the V gene TRBV7-9, with 9 bases aligning to TRBD1. Germline V lookup: CDR1 SEHNR, CDR2 FQNEAQ (reference sequence). J lost 6 bases, V lost 1 base, and 6 bases had no gene match. CDR3 size: 16 residues. CDR3 residues: CASSLGRDRDAGELFF. The CDR3 DNA follows: TGTGCCAGCAGCTTAGGCCGGGACAGGGACGCCGGGGAGCTGTTTTTT.

The rearrangement joins TRBV27 to TRBJ1-6; a weak D match, TRBD1 (5 bases). CDR3 length: 14 residues. V was cut by 3 bases and J by 6 bases, with 9 bases left in between. Germline V gene lookup returns CDR1 MNHEY and CDR2 SMNVEV (reference sequence). As DNA, the CDR3 is TGTGCCAGCAGTTTCGGGGGTTTTAATTCACCCCTCCACTTT. Translation gives CASSFGGFNSPLHF.

The chain has TRBV5-6 and TRBJ1-1; TRBD1 might be the D (6 bases). The length of the CDR3 is 12 residues. With 1 base removed from V and 7 bases from J, the gap between germline ends came to 8 bases. CDR1 SGHDT and CDR2 YYEEEE come from the germline V gene. As DNA, the CDR3 is TGTGCCAGCAGCTTGCCGACAGGTGAAGCTTTCTTT. Amino acid sequence: CASSLPTGEAFF.

The chain couples TRBV18 to TRBJ2-1; TRBD2 matches at 10 bases. Looked up from germline, CDR1 is KGHSH and CDR2 is LQKENI. J gave up 7 bases and V 3 bases, and 3 bases lay outside the gene matches. The CDR3 runs to 14 residues. The CDR3 DNA reads as TGTGCCAGCTCACCCCCGACTAGCGGGAATGAGCAGTTCTTC. Its protein product is CASSPPTSGNEQFF.

V and J are TRBV3-1 (or the pseudogene TRBV3-2) and TRBJ2-2, with D tentatively TRBD1 (6 bases). CDR3 size: 14 residues. V shed 4 bases and J shed 8 bases, with 14 bases lying between them. CDR1 is LGHDT, CDR2 YNNKEL, per germline (reference sequence). The CDR3 protein is CASSLVGTRGELFF. The CDR3 bases are TGTGCCAGCAGCCTCGTCGGGACAAGGGGGGAGCTGTTTTTT.

The chain carries TRBV15 and TRBJ1-4, with a weak D call TRBD1 (5 bases). CDR3 length: 16 residues. V was shortened by 5 bases and J by 4 bases, with 17 bases between the two germline ends. Germline V gene sequence: CDR1 LNHNV, CDR2 YYDKDF (reference sequence). DNA for the CDR3: TGTGCCACCAGCGCAGAGAAGACAGTGCTTAATGAAAAACTGTTTTTT. Its translation: CATSAEKTVLNEKLFF. Using reference TRBV15 and TRBJ1-4 for the parts outside the CDR3, the full variable domain is DAMVIQNPRYQVTQFGKPVTLSCSQTLNHNVMYWYQQKSSQAPKLLFHYYDKDFNNEADTPDNFQSRRPNTSFCFLDIRSPGLGDTAMYLCATSAEKTVLNEKLFFGSGTQLSVL.

V and J are TRBV29-1 and TRBJ2-3; TRBD2 matches at 10 bases. After removal of 3 bases from V and 6 bases from J, the junction contained 3 bases not matched to a gene. Germline V gene lookup returns CDR1 SQVTM and CDR2 ANQGSEA. The CDR3 loop spans 13 amino acids. The CDR3 DNA reads as TGCAGCGTTGAGGCTAGCGGGAGCGATACGCAGTATTTT. Encoded protein: CSVEASGSDTQYF.

There are a few counts of this clone. The genes are TRBV29-1 and TRBJ2-1; 10 bases align to TRBD2. The CDR3 spans 14 residues. The J segment lost 8 bases and the V segment lost 7 bases, leaving 11 bases of the junction unmatched. CDR1 and CDR2 (germline): SQVTM, ANQGSEA. The CDR3 nucleotides read TGCAGCGGGACCTCTAGCGGGAGAAAATATGAGCAGTTCTTC. It encodes CSGTSSGRKYEQFF.

The CDR3 sequence is CASSQDAVRGYTF. The CDR3, as DNA: TGTGCCAGCAGCCAAGATGCGGTGCGGGGCTACACCTTC. This chain links TRBV14 with TRBJ1-2; D uncertain. The CDR3 runs 13 residues. Germline CDR1 and CDR2: SGHDN and FVKESK. V was cut by 0 bases and J by 8 bases, with 10 bases left in between. Complete variable domain (other parts from reference TRBV14 and TRBJ1-2): EAGVTQFPSHSVIEKGQTVTLRCDPISGHDNLYWYRRVMGKEIKFLLHFVKESKQDESGMPNNRFLAERTGGTYSTLKVQPAELEDSGVYFCASSQDAVRGYTFGSGTRLTVV.

The genes are TRBV3-1 (or the pseudogene TRBV3-2) and TRBJ2-3, with a weak D call TRBD1 (5 bases). Germline values: CDR1 LGHDT, CDR2 YNNKEL (reference sequence). V shed 7 bases and J shed 6 bases, with 5 bases lying between them. This CDR3 contains 10 residues. The CDR3: CASKGDTQYF. The CDR3 DNA reads as TGTGCCAGCAAGGGGGATACGCAGTATTTT.

The chain combines TRBV9 with TRBJ1-5; D might be TRBD1 (5 bases). CDR1 and CDR2 (germline): SGDLS, YYNGEE. Between the trimmed V and J ends, which lost 2 bases and 3 bases, there was a span of 12 bases. CDR3 size: 15 residues. This chain's CDR3 is CASSVSGAANQPQHF. The DNA of the CDR3 is TGTGCCAGCAGCGTGTCTGGGGCCGCCAATCAGCCCCAGCATTTT.

This chain links TRBV5-4 with TRBJ2-5; possibly TRBD1 for D (6 bases). The CDR3 totals 14 residues. In germline, CDR1 is SGHNT, CDR2 YYREEE (reference sequence). Trimming cost V 4 bases and J 2 bases, with 12 bases left between them. The CDR3 DNA sequence: TGTGCCAGCAGCCAACAGGGATGGCAAGAGACCCAGTACTTC. This gives the protein CASSQQGWQETQYF.

The chain employs TRBV28 and TRBJ1-2; possible D gene TRBD1, 5 bases. The CDR3 runs to 12 residues. Germline V gene data show CDR1 as MDHEN and CDR2 as SYDVKM. V gave up 6 bases and J gave up 4 bases, with 9 bases separating them. The CDR3 spells CASRSTAYGYTF. For the CDR3, the DNA is TGTGCCAGCAGATCGACAGCCTATGGCTACACCTTC.

The chain carries TRBV7-6 and TRBJ2-7; TRBD1 matches 9 bases. After removal of 0 bases from V and 0 bases from J, the junction contained 0 bases not matched to a gene. The CDR3 consists of 15 residues. Germline V CDR1 and CDR2: SGHVS, FNYEAQ. CDR3 bases: TGTGCCAGCAGCTTAGCGGGACAGGGCTCCTACGAGCAGTACTTC. This translates into CASSLAGQGSYEQYF.

The chain joins TRBV5-1 to TRBJ1-5, with D perhaps matching TRBD1 (6 bases). V lost 7 bases and J 0 bases, leaving 17 bases between the germline ends. Germline V CDR1 and CDR2: SGHRS, YFSETQ. The CDR3 is 16 amino acids. The CDR3 loop is CASDPTDSYSNQPQHF. CDR3 DNA: TGCGCCAGCGACCCGACGGACAGTTATAGCAATCAGCCCCAGCATTTT.

CDR3 nucleotide sequence: TGTGCCAGCAGTTACTCTCCTTGGAGCAGCACAGATACGCAGTATTTT. Amino acids: CASSYSPWSSTDTQYF. The V call is TRBV6-2 or TRBV6-3, the J call TRBJ2-3; the D is unclear. The germline gives CDR1 MNHEY, CDR2 SVGEGT. The CDR3 runs to 16 residues. Trimming stripped 0 bases from V and 0 bases from J, with 10 bases between.